What follows is one T cell receptor (beta chain) and its context. Its binding antigen is unknown. No quality values exist for individual bases; no much larger clone is one base distant. This record comes from a study of blood T cell repertoires in COVID-19 (dated by TCRdb to about 2020). As for the study more broadly: The collaborator samples originated in the United States, Italy and Spain and spanned the acute and convalescent phases of COVID-19. The dataset comprised deeply sampled blood TCRbeta repertoires from subjects exposed to, actively infected with, or recovered from COVID-19. The prospective study material was composed of cDNA or gDNA derived from T cells, B-cell-depleted T cells, or PBMCs. The samples were drawn from two sources: the first 160 participants of the ongoing ImmuneRACE study, and 1,254 subjects contributed by 6 global collaborators. HLA class I and class II types, where available, came from metadata supplied by the sample provider rather than from assay-based typing. Sample metadata almost always included a de-identified subject ID, COVID-19 status, age in years and sex. The repertoires were released in a freely available public database meant as a resource for research on the immune response to SARS-CoV-2.

One collaborating source in Seattle enrolled patients while the patients were actively infected and followed the patients over time throughout the course of disease. Collaborating institutions collected whole blood in K2EDTA tubes following their own protocols. Collaborator samples were shipped for TCRbeta analysis as frozen whole blood, isolated PBMCs, or DNA extracted from either sample type. Study-wide conclusions, independent of this receptor: The amount of clinical and demographic metadata varied by source and participant and was provided uncurated.

TCRbeta CDR3 regions were amplified from genomic DNA by means of the immunoSEQ Assay, a bias-controlled multiplex PCR. As for the authors' bioinformatics: Within the assay, amplification of reference gene primers was used to estimate how many nucleated cells each sample contained. To quantify the absolute abundance of each unique TCRbeta CDR3 rearrangement, sequence reads were collapsed and filtered. For each sample, productive Simpson clonality was calculated as the square root of Simpson's diversity index across productive rearrangements. TCRdb's version of the immuneACCESS table is confined to in-frame rearrangements and falls short of the full clone set. An unresolved V gene accounts for under half of the shortfall where checked; the remainder is of unknown origin. V, J and clone size are taken as reported in that table, and D and trimming were inferred from the DNA itself. The sample table records roughly 200,000 clones; less than 95% of these occur just once. Of the sample, 0.76% is held by the ten largest clones.

Sequenced input: peripheral blood. This sequence originates from a man between 25 and 39 years old with COVID-19, enrolled during active disease.

The CDR3 reads CASSRLVAGYGEQYF. The nucleotide sequence reads TGTGCCAGCAGTCGTCTTGTAGCGGGGTATGGCGAGCAGTACTTC. Recombination joined TRBV6-6 with TRBJ2-7, and 8 junction bases match TRBD2. The CDR3 spans 15 residues, from the cysteine through the phenylalanine. The sequence is cut down to CDR3 DNA, 45 bases in frame from base 1. The germline V and J ends show losses of 5 bases and 6 bases respectively, and no gene match explains 12 bases of the junction. The CDR1 and CDR2 encoded by the germline V gene (reference sequence) are MNHNY and SVGAGI.